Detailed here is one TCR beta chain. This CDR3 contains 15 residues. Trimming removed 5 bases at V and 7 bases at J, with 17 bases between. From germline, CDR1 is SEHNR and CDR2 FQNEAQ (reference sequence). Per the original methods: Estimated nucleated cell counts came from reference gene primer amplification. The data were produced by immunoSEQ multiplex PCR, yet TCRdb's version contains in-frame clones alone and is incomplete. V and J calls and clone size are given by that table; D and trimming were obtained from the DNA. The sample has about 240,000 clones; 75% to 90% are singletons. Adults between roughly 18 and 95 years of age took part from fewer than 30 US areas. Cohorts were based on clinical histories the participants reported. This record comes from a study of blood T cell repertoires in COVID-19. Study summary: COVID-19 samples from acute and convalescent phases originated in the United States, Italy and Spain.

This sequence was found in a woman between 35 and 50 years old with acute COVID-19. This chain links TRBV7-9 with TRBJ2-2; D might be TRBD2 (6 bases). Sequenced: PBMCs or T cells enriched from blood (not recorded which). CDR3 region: CASSLPTGVGGELFF. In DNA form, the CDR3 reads TGTGCCAGCAGCCTACCGACGGGGGTCGGCGGGGAGCTGTTTTTT.